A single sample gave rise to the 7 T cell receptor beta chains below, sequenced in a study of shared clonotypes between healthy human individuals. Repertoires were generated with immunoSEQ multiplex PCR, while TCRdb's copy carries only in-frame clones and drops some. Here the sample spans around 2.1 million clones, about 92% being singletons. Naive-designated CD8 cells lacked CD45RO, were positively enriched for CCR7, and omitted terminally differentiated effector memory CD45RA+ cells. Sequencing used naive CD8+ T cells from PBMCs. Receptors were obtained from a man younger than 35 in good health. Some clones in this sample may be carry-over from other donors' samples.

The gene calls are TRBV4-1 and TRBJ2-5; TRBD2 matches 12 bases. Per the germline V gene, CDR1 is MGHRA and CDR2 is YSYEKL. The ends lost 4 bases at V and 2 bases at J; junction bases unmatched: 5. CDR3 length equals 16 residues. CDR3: CASSPLAGGPQETQYF. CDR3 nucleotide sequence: TGCGCCAGCAGCCCGCTAGCGGGAGGGCCGCAAGAGACCCAGTACTTC.

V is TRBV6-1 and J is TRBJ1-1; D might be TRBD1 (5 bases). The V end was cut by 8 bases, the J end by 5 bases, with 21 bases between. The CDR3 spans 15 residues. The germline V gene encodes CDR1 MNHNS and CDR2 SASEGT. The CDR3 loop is CASRSPTGPWTEAFF. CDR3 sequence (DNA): TGTGCCAGCCGTAGCCCCACAGGCCCCTGGACTGAAGCTTTCTTT.

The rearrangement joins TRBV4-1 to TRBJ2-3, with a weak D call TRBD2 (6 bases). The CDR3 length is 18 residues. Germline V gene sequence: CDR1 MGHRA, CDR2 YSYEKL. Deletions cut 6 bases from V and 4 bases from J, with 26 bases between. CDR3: CASRPRLAHRPGADTQYF. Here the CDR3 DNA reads TGCGCCAGCAGACCAAGATTGGCCCACAGGCCGGGGGCAGATACGCAGTATTTT.

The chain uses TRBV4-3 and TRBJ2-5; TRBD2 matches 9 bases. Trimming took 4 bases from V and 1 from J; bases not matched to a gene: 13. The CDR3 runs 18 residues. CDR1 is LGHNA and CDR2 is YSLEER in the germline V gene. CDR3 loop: CASSRSWRLAGLQETQYF. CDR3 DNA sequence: TGCGCCAGCAGCCGAAGCTGGAGGCTAGCGGGACTCCAAGAGACCCAGTACTTC.

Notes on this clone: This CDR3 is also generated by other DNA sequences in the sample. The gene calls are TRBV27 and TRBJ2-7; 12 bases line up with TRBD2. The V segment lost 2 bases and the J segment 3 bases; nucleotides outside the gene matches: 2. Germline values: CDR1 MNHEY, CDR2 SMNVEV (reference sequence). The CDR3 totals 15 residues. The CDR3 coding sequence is TGTGCCAGCAGTTTACTAGCGGGAGGGTTCTACGAGCAGTACTTC. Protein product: CASSLLAGGFYEQYF.

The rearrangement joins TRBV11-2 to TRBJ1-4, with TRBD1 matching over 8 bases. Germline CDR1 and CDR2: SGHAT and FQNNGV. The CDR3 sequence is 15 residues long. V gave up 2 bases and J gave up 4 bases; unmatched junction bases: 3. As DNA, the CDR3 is TGTGCCAGCAGCTTAACCAGGGGGCGTAATGAAAAACTGTTTTTT. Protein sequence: CASSLTRGRNEKLFF.

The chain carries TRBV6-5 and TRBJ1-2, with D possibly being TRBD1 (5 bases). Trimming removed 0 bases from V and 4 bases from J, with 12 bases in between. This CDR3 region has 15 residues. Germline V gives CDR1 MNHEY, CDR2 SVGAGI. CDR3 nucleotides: TGTGCCAGCAGTTACTCGCCAGGACACACCTATGGCTACACCTTC. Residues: CASSYSPGHTYGYTF.